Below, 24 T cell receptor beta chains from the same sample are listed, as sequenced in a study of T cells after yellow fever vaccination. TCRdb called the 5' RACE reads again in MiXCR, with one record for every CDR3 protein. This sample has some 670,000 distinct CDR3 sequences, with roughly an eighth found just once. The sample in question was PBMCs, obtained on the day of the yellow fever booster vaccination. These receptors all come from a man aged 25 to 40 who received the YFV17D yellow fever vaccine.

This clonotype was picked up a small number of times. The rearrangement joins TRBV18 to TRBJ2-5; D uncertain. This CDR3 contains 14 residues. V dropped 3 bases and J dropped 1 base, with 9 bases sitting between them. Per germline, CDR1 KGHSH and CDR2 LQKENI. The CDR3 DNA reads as TGTGCCAGCTCACCTCTAAGGGCCCAAGAGACCCAGTACTTC. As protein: CASSPLRAQETQYF.

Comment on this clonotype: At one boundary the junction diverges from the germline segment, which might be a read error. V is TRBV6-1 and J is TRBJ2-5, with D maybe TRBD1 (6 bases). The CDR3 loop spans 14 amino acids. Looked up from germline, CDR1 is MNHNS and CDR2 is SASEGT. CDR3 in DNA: TGTGCCAGCCTACAAGGACAGTTCCAAGAGACCCAGGACTTC. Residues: CASLQGQFQETQDF.

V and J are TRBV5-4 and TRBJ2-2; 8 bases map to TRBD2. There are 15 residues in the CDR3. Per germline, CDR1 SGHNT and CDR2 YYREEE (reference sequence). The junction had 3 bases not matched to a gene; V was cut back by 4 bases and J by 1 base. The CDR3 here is CASSPLAENTGELFF. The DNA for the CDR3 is TGTGCCAGCAGCCCACTAGCGGAGAACACCGGGGAGCTGTTTTTT.

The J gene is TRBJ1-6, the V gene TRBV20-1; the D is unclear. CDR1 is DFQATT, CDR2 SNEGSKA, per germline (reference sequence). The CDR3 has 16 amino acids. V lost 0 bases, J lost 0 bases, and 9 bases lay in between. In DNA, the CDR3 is TGCAGTGCTAGAGATCCAAGGAGCTCCTATAATTCACCCCTCCACTTT. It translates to CSARDPRSSYNSPLHF.

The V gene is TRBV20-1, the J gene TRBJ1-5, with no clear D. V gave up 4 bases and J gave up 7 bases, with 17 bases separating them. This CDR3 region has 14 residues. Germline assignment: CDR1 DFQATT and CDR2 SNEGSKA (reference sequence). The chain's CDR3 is CSAISGGPTQPQHF. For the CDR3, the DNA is TGCAGTGCTATCTCCGGCGGTCCGACCCAGCCCCAGCATTTT.

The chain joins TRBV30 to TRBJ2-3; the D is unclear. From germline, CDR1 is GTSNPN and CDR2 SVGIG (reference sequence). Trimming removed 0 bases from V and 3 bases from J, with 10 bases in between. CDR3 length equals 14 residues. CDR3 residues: CAWSVAARTDTQYF. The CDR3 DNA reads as TGTGCCTGGAGTGTGGCAGCAAGAACAGATACGCAGTATTTT.

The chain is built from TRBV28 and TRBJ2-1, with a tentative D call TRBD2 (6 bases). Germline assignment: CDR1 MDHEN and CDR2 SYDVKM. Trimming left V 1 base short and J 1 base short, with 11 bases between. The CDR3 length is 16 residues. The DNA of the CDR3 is TGTGCCAGCAGTTTATTAGGCGGGGCATCCTACAATGAGCAGTTCTTC. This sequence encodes CASSLLGGASYNEQFF. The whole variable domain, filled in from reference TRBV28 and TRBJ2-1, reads DVKVTQSSRYLVKRTGEKVFLECVQDMDHENMFWYRQDPGLGLRLIYFSYDVKMKEKGDIPEGYSVSREKKERFSLILESASTNQTSMYLCASSLLGGASYNEQFFGPGTRLTVL.

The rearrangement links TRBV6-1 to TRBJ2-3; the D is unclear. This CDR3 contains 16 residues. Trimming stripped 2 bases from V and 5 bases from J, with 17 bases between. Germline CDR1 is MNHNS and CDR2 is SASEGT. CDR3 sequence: CASSESSVWVGDTQYF. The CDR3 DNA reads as TGTGCCAGCAGTGAAAGTTCGGTGTGGGTTGGAGATACGCAGTATTTT.

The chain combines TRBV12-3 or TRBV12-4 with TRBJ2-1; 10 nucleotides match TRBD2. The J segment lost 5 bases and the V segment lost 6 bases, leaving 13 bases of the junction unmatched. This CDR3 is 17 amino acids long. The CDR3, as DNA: TGTGCCAGCAGGGTGGGTAGCGGGAGGAATCCTAACAATGAGCAGTTCTTC. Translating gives CASRVGSGRNPNNEQFF.

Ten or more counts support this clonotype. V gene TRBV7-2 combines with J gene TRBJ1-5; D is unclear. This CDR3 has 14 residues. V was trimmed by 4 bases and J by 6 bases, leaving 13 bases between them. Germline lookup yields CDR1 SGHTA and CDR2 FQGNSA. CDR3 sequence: CASSSGLSSQPQHF. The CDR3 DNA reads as TGTGCCAGCAGCTCGGGCCTATCGAGTCAGCCCCAGCATTTT.

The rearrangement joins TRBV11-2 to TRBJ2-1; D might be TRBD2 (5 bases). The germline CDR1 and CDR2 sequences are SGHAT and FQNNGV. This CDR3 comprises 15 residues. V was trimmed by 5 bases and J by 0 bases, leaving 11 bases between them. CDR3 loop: CASSQEAYSYNEQFF. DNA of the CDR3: TGTGCCAGCAGCCAGGAGGCCTACTCCTACAATGAGCAGTTCTTC.

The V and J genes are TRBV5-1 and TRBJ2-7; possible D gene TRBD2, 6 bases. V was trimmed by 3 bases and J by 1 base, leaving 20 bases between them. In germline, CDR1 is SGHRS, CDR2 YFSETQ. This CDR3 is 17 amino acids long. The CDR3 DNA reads TGCGCCAGCAGCTCTGGAGGGGTCCTACCAGCTTCCTACGAGCAGTACTTC. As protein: CASSSGGVLPASYEQYF.

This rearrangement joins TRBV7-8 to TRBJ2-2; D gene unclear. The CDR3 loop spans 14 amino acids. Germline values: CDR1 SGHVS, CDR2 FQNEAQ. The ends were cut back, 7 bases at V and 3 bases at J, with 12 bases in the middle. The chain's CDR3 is CASIIYGDTGELFF. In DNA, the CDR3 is TGTGCCAGCATCATTTACGGTGACACCGGGGAGCTGTTTTTT.

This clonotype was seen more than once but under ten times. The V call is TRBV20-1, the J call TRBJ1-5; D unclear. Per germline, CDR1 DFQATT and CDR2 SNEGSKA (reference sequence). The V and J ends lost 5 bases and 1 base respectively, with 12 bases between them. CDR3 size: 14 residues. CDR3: CSASSSRSNQPQHF. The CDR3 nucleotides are TGCAGTGCTTCTAGCTCTAGGAGCAATCAGCCCCAGCATTTT.

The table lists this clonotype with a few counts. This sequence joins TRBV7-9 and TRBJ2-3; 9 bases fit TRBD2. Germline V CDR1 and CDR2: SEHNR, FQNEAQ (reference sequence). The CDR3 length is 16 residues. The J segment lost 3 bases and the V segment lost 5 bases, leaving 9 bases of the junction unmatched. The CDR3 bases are TGTGCCAGCAGCCGGGGTAGCGGGGGATCTACAGATACGCAGTATTTT. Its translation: CASSRGSGGSTDTQYF.

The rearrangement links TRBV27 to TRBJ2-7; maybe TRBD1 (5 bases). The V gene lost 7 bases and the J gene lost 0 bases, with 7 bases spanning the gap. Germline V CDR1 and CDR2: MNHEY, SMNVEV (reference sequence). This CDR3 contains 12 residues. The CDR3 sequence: CASKDSSYEQYF. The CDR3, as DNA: TGTGCCAGCAAAGACAGCTCCTACGAGCAGTACTTC.

CDR3 coding DNA: TGTGCCACCAGCTCCCGGGCAGATACGCAGTATTTT. This gives the protein CATSSRADTQYF. This chain links TRBV6-2 or TRBV6-3 with TRBJ2-3; D ambiguous. Trimming took 10 bases from V and 4 from J, leaving 12 bases between them. The germline gives CDR1 MNHEY, CDR2 SVGEGT. The CDR3 runs 12 residues.

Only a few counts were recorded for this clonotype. CDR3 nucleotides: TGTGCCAGCAGCTTAGGATGGGACCCAAAACTGTTTTTT. This codes for CASSLGWDPKLFF. The rearrangement links TRBV11-2 to TRBJ1-4; possibly TRBD1 for D (5 bases). V was shortened by 1 base and J by 10 bases, with 10 bases between the two germline ends. Germline CDR1 is SGHAT and CDR2 is FQNNGV. The length of the CDR3 is 13 residues.

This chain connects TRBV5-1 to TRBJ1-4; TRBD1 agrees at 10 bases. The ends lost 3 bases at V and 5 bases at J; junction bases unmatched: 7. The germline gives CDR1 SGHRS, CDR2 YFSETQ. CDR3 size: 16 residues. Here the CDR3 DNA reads TGCGCCAGCAGCTCACAGCCGGGACAGGGGAATGAAAAACTGTTTTTT. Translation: CASSSQPGQGNEKLFF.

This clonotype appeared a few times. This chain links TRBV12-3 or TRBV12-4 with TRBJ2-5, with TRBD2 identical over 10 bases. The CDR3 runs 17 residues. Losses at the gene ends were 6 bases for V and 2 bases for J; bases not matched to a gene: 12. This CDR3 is CASSDPRTSGMQETQYF. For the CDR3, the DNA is TGTGCCAGCAGCGACCCACGGACTAGCGGAATGCAAGAGACCCAGTACTTC.

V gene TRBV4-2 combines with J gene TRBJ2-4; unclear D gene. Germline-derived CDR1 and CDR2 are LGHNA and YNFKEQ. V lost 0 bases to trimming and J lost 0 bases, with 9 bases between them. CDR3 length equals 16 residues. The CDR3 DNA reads TGTGCCAGCAGCCAAGATGCCCTTTTAGCCAAAAACATTCAGTACTTC. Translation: CASSQDALLAKNIQYF.

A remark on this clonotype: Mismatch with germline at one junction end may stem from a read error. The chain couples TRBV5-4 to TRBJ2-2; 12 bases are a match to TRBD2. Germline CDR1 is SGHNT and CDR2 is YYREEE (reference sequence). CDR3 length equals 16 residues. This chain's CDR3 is CAISPGLAGNTGELFF. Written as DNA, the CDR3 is TGTGCCATCAGCCCTGGACTAGCGGGAAACACCGGGGAGCTGTTTTTT.

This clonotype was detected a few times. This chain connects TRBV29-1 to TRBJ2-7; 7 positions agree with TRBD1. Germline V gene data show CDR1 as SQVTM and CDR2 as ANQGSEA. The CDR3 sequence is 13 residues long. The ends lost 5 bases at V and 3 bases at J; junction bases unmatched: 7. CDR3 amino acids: CSVLFDRDYEQYF. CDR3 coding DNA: TGCAGCGTTCTCTTCGACAGGGACTACGAGCAGTACTTC.

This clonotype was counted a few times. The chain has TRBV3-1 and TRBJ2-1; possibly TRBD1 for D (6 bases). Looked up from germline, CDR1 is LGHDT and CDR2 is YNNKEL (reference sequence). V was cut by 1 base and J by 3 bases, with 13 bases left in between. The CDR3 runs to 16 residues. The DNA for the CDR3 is TGTGCCAGCAGCCAAGCAGGGGCTAATGACTACAATGAGCAGTTCTTC. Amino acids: CASSQAGANDYNEQFF.